The 17 T cell receptor beta chains given below trace back to one sample, sequenced in a study of long-term antiretroviral therapy in people with HIV. Researchers ran immunoSEQ v3.0 at survey level. TCRdb's copy holds only in-frame clones and misses some; the assay was immunoSEQ multiplex PCR. Seen here are around 24,000 clones, under 80% observed once, and the top ten hold about 5.3%. The sequenced sample was unsorted PBMCs, obtained 0.5 years after starting antiretroviral therapy. The receptors were sampled from a woman in her forties with HIV.

This sequence joins TRBV30 and TRBJ2-3; D ambiguous. Germline V gene sequence: CDR1 GTSNPN, CDR2 SVGIG (reference sequence). CDR3 length equals 12 residues. V lost 2 bases and J lost 6, with 9 bases in between. CDR3: CAWSSRRDTQYF. The CDR3 DNA follows: TGTGCCTGGAGTTCCCGGCGGGATACGCAGTATTTT.

The chain couples TRBV7-9 to TRBJ2-3; no clear D gene. The V and J ends lost 1 base and 0 bases respectively, with 8 bases between them. The CDR3 contains 15 residues. CDR1 is SEHNR and CDR2 is FQNEAQ in the germline V gene (reference sequence). The CDR3 DNA reads TGTGCCAGCAGCTTAGGAACTACCAGCACAGATACGCAGTATTTT. It translates to CASSLGTTSTDTQYF.

Here the CDR3 DNA reads TGTGCCAGCAGTTCCCGGGGGCTGAACACTGAAGCTTTCTTT. Amino acids: CASSSRGLNTEAFF. The chain links TRBV5-6 to TRBJ1-1; D possibly corresponds to TRBD1 (6 bases). CDR3 length: 14 residues. V was clipped by 5 bases and J by 0 bases, with 11 bases between them. Germline V gives CDR1 SGHDT, CDR2 YYEEEE.

This chain links TRBV7-9 with TRBJ2-1; the match to TRBD2 covers 8 bases. The ends lost 5 bases at V and 6 bases at J; junction bases unmatched: 12. This CDR3 has 16 amino acids. CDR1 is SEHNR and CDR2 is FQNEAQ in the germline V gene (reference sequence). CDR3 coding DNA: TGTGCCAGCAGCGTAGTCCTGAGCGGGGGACCCAATGAGCAGTTCTTC. This gives the protein CASSVVLSGGPNEQFF.

This chain uses TRBV4-3 with TRBJ2-2; D possibly corresponds to TRBD1 (5 bases). Per germline, CDR1 LGHNA and CDR2 YSLEER. Trimming took 0 bases from V and 3 from J, leaving 14 bases between them. CDR3 size: 17 residues. This CDR3 reads CASSQEGLGLDTGELFF. CDR3 bases: TGCGCCAGCAGCCAAGAGGGGCTCGGATTGGACACCGGGGAGCTGTTTTTT.

The rearrangement uses TRBV4-3 and TRBJ2-2, with 11 bases matching TRBD2. This CDR3 contains 18 residues. The V and J ends lost 3 bases and 0 bases, in that order; junction bases with no gene match: 6. The germline V gene has CDR1 LGHNA and CDR2 YSLEER. For the CDR3, the DNA is TGCGCCAGCAGCCAGAATCCTAGCGGGGGGACGAACACCGGGGAGCTGTTTTTT. The encoded protein is CASSQNPSGGTNTGELFF.

The chain carries TRBV25-1 and TRBJ2-7; 7 bases line up with TRBD2. The CDR3 totals 13 residues. Per the germline V gene, CDR1 is MGHDK and CDR2 is SYGVNS. The junction had 4 bases not matched to a gene; V was cut back by 5 bases and J by 3 bases. CDR3 sequence: CASSKGLLYEQYF. The CDR3 DNA reads TGTGCCAGCAGTAAGGGACTACTCTACGAGCAGTACTTC.

The gene calls are TRBV4-3 and TRBJ2-1; 10 bases fit TRBD1. J lost 7 bases, V lost 1 base, and 7 bases had no gene match. The CDR3 is 16 residues long. Germline CDR1 and CDR2: LGHNA and YSLEER. CDR3 protein: CASSQARTGGGNEQFF. CDR3 coding DNA: TGCGCCAGCAGCCAAGCGAGGACAGGGGGAGGAAATGAGCAGTTCTTC.

This clone was observed a handful of times. The rearrangement links TRBV7-9 to TRBJ2-2, with a weak D call TRBD1 (5 bases). Trimming removed 1 base at V and 7 bases at J, with 7 bases between. In germline, CDR1 is SEHNR, CDR2 FQNEAQ (reference sequence). CDR3 length: 13 residues. The CDR3 reads CASSLEQVGELFF. The CDR3 bases are TGTGCCAGCAGCTTAGAACAGGTCGGGGAGCTGTTTTTT.

This chain joins TRBV18 and TRBJ2-3; D call uncertain. The V end was cut by 5 bases, the J end by 4 bases, with 4 bases between. Germline assignment: CDR1 KGHSH and CDR2 LQKENI. This CDR3 contains 11 residues. The CDR3, as DNA: TGTGCCAGCTCAGAGCCAGATACGCAGTATTTT. Protein product: CASSEPDTQYF.

In this sample, this clone turned up a few times. The chain couples TRBV6-5 to TRBJ1-2; weak D call: TRBD1 (6 bases). This CDR3 comprises 14 residues. The V and J ends lost 4 bases and 0 bases respectively, with 9 bases between them. Per germline, CDR1 MNHEY and CDR2 SVGAGI. Here the CDR3 reads CASSSNRANYGYTF. CDR3 DNA sequence: TGTGCCAGCAGTTCCAACAGGGCTAACTATGGCTACACCTTC.

V gene TRBV9 combines with J gene TRBJ1-3; TRBD1 might be the D (5 bases). Germline values: CDR1 SGDLS, CDR2 YYNGEE. The V end lost 0 bases, the J end lost 3 bases, and 13 bases lay between the germline ends. The CDR3 contains 16 residues. Written as DNA, the CDR3 is TGTGCCAGCAGCGTAGGGTCTAGGGGCGGTGGAAACACCATATATTTT. Translating gives CASSVGSRGGGNTIYF.

Comment on this clone: A read error may produce the germline difference seen at one junction end. V is TRBV9 and J is TRBJ2-7; unclear D gene. Germline V gene sequence: CDR1 SGDLS, CDR2 YYNGEE. The CDR3 is 15 amino acids. CDR3 residues: CASSVHLASSYEQCF. In DNA, the CDR3 is TGTGCCAGCAGCGTCCACCTGGCGAGCTCCTACGAGCAGTGCTTC.

The J gene is TRBJ2-1, the V gene TRBV18; D is perhaps TRBD2 (6 bases). V dropped 5 bases and J dropped 9 bases, with 20 bases sitting between them. This CDR3 has 15 amino acids. Germline values: CDR1 KGHSH, CDR2 LQKENI. The CDR3 sequence is CASSFGRDSPSEQFF. The CDR3 nucleotides read TGTGCCAGCTCATTCGGCCGGGACTCCCCTAGTGAGCAGTTCTTC.

This sequence joins TRBV18 and TRBJ1-6; TRBD1 matches at 9 bases. The V segment lost 4 bases and the J segment 8 bases; nucleotides outside the gene matches: 3. The CDR3 covers 14 residues. The germline V gene encodes CDR1 KGHSH and CDR2 LQKENI. The CDR3: CASSRDRADSPLHF. The CDR3 bases are TGTGCCAGCTCACGGGACAGGGCGGATTCACCCCTCCACTTT.

The genes are TRBV7-2 and TRBJ2-7; D may be TRBD2 (5 bases). CDR1 and CDR2 (germline): SGHTA, FQGNSA. The ends were cut back, 5 bases at V and 3 bases at J, with 8 bases in the middle. The CDR3 runs to 12 residues. The CDR3: CASSRSGYEQYF. CDR3 bases: TGTGCCAGCAGCCGGAGCGGCTACGAGCAGTACTTC. The full variable domain, its missing parts supplied by reference TRBV7-2 and TRBJ2-7, is GAGVSQSPSNKVTEKGKDVELRCDPISGHTALYWYRQSLGQGLEFLIYFQGNSAPDKSGLPSDRFSAERTGGSVSTLTIQRTQQEDSAVYLCASSRSGYEQYFGPGTRLTVT.

As for this clone: Because the CDR3's place on the DNA is in doubt, the DNA is left out and the CDR3 is given as listed by TCRdb. The chain joins TRBV2 to TRBJ2-5; TRBD2 is taken as the D call from the table, unchecked against the DNA. The CDR3 length is 11 residues, termini included. Germline assignment: CDR1 SNHLY and CDR2 FYNNEI. This CDR3 is CASSSSETQYF.